These 22 T cell receptor beta chains share one sample of origin, sequenced in a study of human T cells and chemical hapten exposure. Regarding time point: pre-sensitization, week 0. The treatment: therapeutic diphenylcyclopropenone sensitization with weekly scalp DPC. TCRdb ran MiXCR on the RACE reads and lists one entry per CDR3 protein. The data hold about 80,000 distinct CDR3 sequences, with roughly 15% observed a single time. Sequences were derived from whole blood, sampled in connection with sensitization to the hapten diphenylcyclopropenone (DPC). These receptors came from a woman aged 45-59 years with alopecia areata. Some clones in this sample may be carry-over from other donors' samples.

V is TRBV7-9 and J is TRBJ2-5; D not resolved. Germline CDR1 and CDR2: SEHNR and FQNEAQ (reference sequence). CDR3 length equals 13 residues. V lost 2 bases and J 3 bases, leaving 7 bases between the germline ends. The CDR3 reads CASSLFFKETQYF. CDR3 coding DNA: TGTGCCAGCAGCTTATTTTTCAAAGAGACCCAGTACTTC.

In DNA, the CDR3 is TGTGCCAGCTCACCACTCAGGGGCGGGGATGCTGAAGCTTTCTTT. Protein: CASSPLRGGDAEAFF. V gene TRBV18 combines with J gene TRBJ1-1, with D maybe TRBD1 (6 bases). The V and J ends lost 1 base and 6 bases respectively, with 15 bases between them. The length of the CDR3 is 15 residues. Germline V gene data show CDR1 as KGHSH and CDR2 as LQKENI. The whole variable domain, remainder taken from reference TRBV18 and TRBJ1-1, is NAGVMQNPRHLVRRRGQEARLRCSPMKGHSHVYWYRQLPEEGLKFMVYLQKENIIDESGMPKERFSAEFPKEGPSILRIQQVVRGDSAAYFCASSPLRGGDAEAFFGQGTRLTVV.

This clonotype came up a few times. The rearrangement uses TRBV7-9 and TRBJ2-7; unclear D gene. The CDR3 is made up of 13 amino acids. V lost 7 bases and J 0 bases, leaving 10 bases between the germline ends. Germline CDR1 SEHNR, CDR2 FQNEAQ (reference sequence). The CDR3 region has the DNA TGTGCCAGCACTCACGGCAGCTCCTACGAGCAGTACTTC. Translating it yields CASTHGSSYEQYF.

The chain joins TRBV29-1 to TRBJ2-3; D gene unclear. Per germline, CDR1 SQVTM and CDR2 ANQGSEA. The V and J ends lost 4 bases and 4 bases respectively, with 9 bases between them. The CDR3 is 12 residues long. In DNA, the CDR3 is TGCAGCGTTGTAGGAGAGTCAGATACGCAGTATTTT. Its translation: CSVVGESDTQYF.

This clonotype was found a few times. J is TRBJ2-1 and V is TRBV5-8; 7 nucleotides match TRBD2. The trim removed 0 bases at V and 8 bases at J, leaving 8 bases unmatched. This CDR3 contains 15 residues. Looked up from germline, CDR1 is SGHTS and CDR2 is YDEGEE. CDR3 residues: CASSLGGRAPDEQFF. Here the CDR3 DNA reads TGTGCCAGCAGCTTGGGTGGGAGGGCCCCCGATGAGCAGTTCTTC.

Many counts were recorded for this clonotype. The rearrangement joins TRBV6-1 to TRBJ2-1; D unresolved. CDR1 is MNHNS and CDR2 is SASEGT in the germline V gene. The CDR3 length is 16 residues. The V and J ends lost 3 bases and 4 bases respectively, with 16 bases between them. DNA of the CDR3: TGTGCCAGCAGTGATGGCAGATCAGTCCCGTACAATGAGCAGTTCTTC. The encoded protein is CASSDGRSVPYNEQFF.

This chain joins TRBV6-5 and TRBJ2-3; 10 bases align to TRBD2. This CDR3 region has 16 residues. Trimming removed 3 bases from V and 2 bases from J; junction bases left unmatched: 5. Germline CDR1 MNHEY, CDR2 SVGAGI. CDR3 nucleotides: TGTGCCAGCAGTTATTTAGCGGGAGGACCCACAGATACGCAGTATTTT. Amino acids: CASSYLAGGPTDTQYF.

The V and J genes are TRBV29-1 and TRBJ1-2; D uncertain. The CDR3 covers 10 residues. CDR1 and CDR2 (germline): SQVTM, ANQGSEA. The V and J ends lost 4 bases and 6 bases respectively, with 6 bases between them. The CDR3 sequence is CSVVRDGYTF. Written as DNA, the CDR3 is TGCAGCGTTGTGCGCGATGGCTACACCTTC.

This clonotype was counted ten times or more. V is TRBV7-6 and J is TRBJ2-7; tentative D call: TRBD2 (5 bases). From germline, CDR1 is SGHVS and CDR2 FNYEAQ. There are 14 residues in the CDR3. Trimming stripped 1 base from V and 4 bases from J, with 11 bases between. In nucleotides, the CDR3 is TGTGCCAGCAGCTTAGGCCAAGCGGCTTACGAGCAGTACTTC. It is translated as CASSLGQAAYEQYF.

This clonotype has just a few counts. The rearrangement links TRBV14 to TRBJ2-1; D not certain. This CDR3 is 15 amino acids long. The V and J ends lost 5 bases and 2 bases respectively, with 13 bases between them. CDR1 is SGHDN and CDR2 is FVKESK in the germline V gene. The CDR3 sequence is CASSNDLNPYNEQFF. As DNA, the CDR3 is TGTGCCAGCAGCAACGACCTTAACCCCTACAATGAGCAGTTCTTC.

A few counts support this clonotype. The rearrangement links TRBV29-1 to TRBJ2-5; 8 nucleotides line up with TRBD1. V lost 7 bases and J lost 5; bases outside the gene matches: 6. Per germline, CDR1 SQVTM and CDR2 ANQGSEA. The CDR3 runs to 12 residues. As DNA, the CDR3 is TGCAGCGCCCGGACAGGGATGGAGACCCAGTACTTC. This codes for CSARTGMETQYF.

The V gene is TRBV6-5, the J gene TRBJ1-2, with 7 bases lining up with TRBD1. The V segment lost 5 bases and the J segment 4 bases; nucleotides outside the gene matches: 10. The V gene's germline CDR1 is MNHEY and CDR2 SVGAGI. The CDR3 covers 15 residues. CDR3 sequence: CASSRRSGQLYGYTF. CDR3 nucleotide sequence: TGTGCCAGCAGTCGCCGATCGGGACAGCTCTATGGCTACACCTTC.

This clonotype has more than one count but fewer than ten. V is TRBV7-9 and J is TRBJ1-1, with D hard to call. Germline V CDR1 and CDR2: SEHNR, FQNEAQ (reference sequence). Trimming stripped 5 bases from V and 1 base from J, with 8 bases between. The CDR3 has 13 amino acids. CDR3 sequence: CASSPPRNTEAFF. The CDR3 nucleotides read TGTGCCAGCAGCCCGCCCCGGAACACTGAAGCTTTCTTT.

This chain joins TRBV9 and TRBJ2-5, with D possibly TRBD1 on 5 matching bases. The V gene's germline CDR1 is SGDLS and CDR2 YYNGEE. Trimming shortened V by 3 bases and J by 5 bases, and 14 bases separated the two germline ends. The CDR3 covers 14 residues. The CDR3 DNA reads TGTGCCAGCAGCGGAACAGGAGCATGGGAGACCCAGTACTTC. This sequence encodes CASSGTGAWETQYF.

This clonotype was detected a few times. At one end the junction does not follow the germline gene, possibly because of a read error. The gene calls are TRBV28 and TRBJ2-7; D remains unclear. CDR1 and CDR2 (germline): MDHEN, SYDVKM. There are 12 residues in the CDR3. The CDR3 DNA reads TGTGCCAGCAGTTACTCGACGCAGAACCCCCTCTTC. It codes for CASSYSTQNPLF.

The CDR3, as DNA: TGCAGCGTTGAAGATCTTGCGATTTCCTATGGCTACACCTTC. Encoded protein: CSVEDLAISYGYTF. The chain uses TRBV29-1 and TRBJ1-2; D ambiguous. CDR3 length: 14 amino acids. Germline CDR1 and CDR2: SQVTM and ANQGSEA. With 0 bases removed from V and 4 bases from J, the gap between germline ends came to 12 bases.

This chain connects TRBV12-3 or TRBV12-4 to TRBJ1-6; 8 bases agree with TRBD1. The junction had 8 bases not matched to a gene; V was cut back by 6 bases and J by 7 bases. The CDR3 runs 15 residues. CDR3 sequence reads: CASSPQGGRNSPLHF. The CDR3 DNA is TGTGCCAGCAGCCCACAGGGGGGACGCAATTCACCCCTCCACTTT.

The chain has TRBV5-1 and TRBJ2-5, with TRBD2 matching 7 bases. Per the germline V gene, CDR1 is SGHRS and CDR2 is YFSETQ. V was pared by 0 bases and J by 5 bases, with 4 bases of the junction left unmatched. The CDR3 is made up of 14 amino acids. The CDR3 protein is CASSLAGGVETQYF. CDR3 sequence (DNA): TGCGCCAGCAGCTTGGCGGGAGGCGTGGAGACCCAGTACTTC.

The V call is TRBV6-5, the J call TRBJ2-1, with TRBD2 matching over 11 bases. J gave up 4 bases and V 6 bases, and 5 bases lay outside the gene matches. Germline CDR1 and CDR2: MNHEY and SVGAGI. The CDR3 sequence is 15 residues long. The CDR3 DNA sequence: TGTGCCAGCAGCAGCAGGACTAGCGGGTACAATGAGCAGTTCTTC. Translated: CASSSRTSGYNEQFF.

This clonotype was detected ten times or more. This rearrangement joins TRBV15 to TRBJ2-1; D could derive from TRBD1 or TRBD2 (6 bases each). V lost 8 bases and J 2 bases, leaving 13 bases between the germline ends. The CDR3 length is 14 residues. Germline V gene data show CDR1 as LNHNV and CDR2 as YYDKDF (reference sequence). CDR3 loop: CATSLGGTYNEQFF. CDR3 sequence (DNA): TGTGCCACCTCGCTAGGGGGGACCTACAATGAGCAGTTCTTC.

The chain uses TRBV5-4 and TRBJ2-1; D unresolved. The germline V gene encodes CDR1 SGHNT and CDR2 YYREEE (reference sequence). This CDR3 has 13 amino acids. The V and J ends lost 0 bases and 4 bases respectively, with 5 bases between them. The CDR3 DNA is TGTGCCAGCAGCTTGGACTATTACAATGAGCAGTTCTTC. Its translation is CASSLDYYNEQFF.

The chain uses TRBV7-2 and TRBJ1-5; no definite D call. CDR1 SGHTA and CDR2 FQGNSA come from the germline V gene. Between the trimmed V and J ends, which lost 5 bases and 3 bases, there was a span of 17 bases. The CDR3 has 16 amino acids. CDR3 amino acids: CASSPLRTLNNQPQHF. DNA for the CDR3: TGTGCCAGCAGCCCCTTGAGGACTTTGAACAATCAGCCCCAGCATTTT.